These 11 T cell receptor beta chains share one sample of origin, sequenced in a study. In TCRdb, the RT-PCR reads were re-called with MiXCR into one record per CDR3 protein. This table holds about 680,000 distinct CDR3 sequences, 12% to 15% found once. Material for sequencing was memory CD4+ T cells from blood. These receptors all come from a female donor in good health, serving as a healthy control.

This clonotype was observed a handful of times. This chain joins TRBV5-5 and TRBJ2-1; no clear D. This CDR3 spans 15 amino acids. Between the trimmed V and J ends, which lost 1 base and 0 bases, there was a span of 8 bases. The germline gives CDR1 SGHKS, CDR2 YYEKEE (reference sequence). CDR3 region: CASSLTPTSYNEQFF. In DNA form, the CDR3 reads TGTGCCAGCAGCTTGACCCCGACCTCCTACAATGAGCAGTTCTTC.

This clonotype was counted at least ten times. The rearrangement uses TRBV10-3 and TRBJ2-1, with D perhaps matching TRBD2 (6 bases). Trimming cost V 0 bases and J 7 bases, with 19 bases left between them. The CDR3 loop spans 17 amino acids. Germline V lookup: CDR1 ENHRY, CDR2 SYGVKD. The CDR3 sequence is CAISESRSLGSSNEQFF. The CDR3, as DNA: TGTGCCATCAGTGAGTCGAGAAGTCTCGGGAGTTCAAATGAGCAGTTCTTC.

This clonotype was picked up a small number of times. The chain is built from TRBV20-1 and TRBJ2-5; 9 positions agree with TRBD2. This CDR3 has 15 amino acids. The germline V gene has CDR1 DFQATT and CDR2 SNEGSKA (reference sequence). J gave up 5 bases and V 6 bases, and 13 bases lay outside the gene matches. The CDR3 DNA follows: TGCAGTGCCCCCGGGGGTAGCGGGAGTATCGAGACCCAGTACTTC. This gives the protein CSAPGGSGSIETQYF.

This clonotype has just a few counts. The chain has TRBV27 and TRBJ2-7; D is unclear. V lost 6 bases and J lost 3, with 15 bases in between. The CDR3 spans 14 residues. Germline CDR1 reads MNHEY; CDR2 reads SMNVEV (reference sequence). In DNA form, the CDR3 reads TGTGCCAGCAGCACCTGGAGTATCGACTACGAGCAGTACTTC. Translation: CASSTWSIDYEQYF.

CDR3 nucleotides: TGTGCCAGCAGGAGGGACAGCTGGAACACCGGGGAGCTGTTTTTT. Encoded protein: CASRRDSWNTGELFF. The chain links TRBV6-1 to TRBJ2-2; 7 bases match TRBD1. Germline values: CDR1 MNHNS, CDR2 SASEGT. This CDR3 has 15 residues. V lost 6 bases, J lost 1 base, and 5 bases stayed unmatched.

This clonotype was detected many times. The rearrangement joins TRBV4-3 to TRBJ2-7, with 8 bases identical to TRBD2. Germline-derived CDR1 and CDR2 are LGHNA and YSLEER. The CDR3 has 17 amino acids. V shed 0 bases, J shed 3 bases, and the junction held 10 bases outside the gene matches. The DNA for the CDR3 is TGCGCCAGCAGCCAAGAGCTCTGGTTAGCGGGACTCTACGAGCAGTACTTC. It translates to CASSQELWLAGLYEQYF.

As DNA, the CDR3 is TGTGCCATCCAGACAGGGGCAGCCTACGAGCAGTACTTC. This sequence encodes CAIQTGAAYEQYF. The rearrangement uses TRBV10-3 and TRBJ2-7; 8 positions agree with TRBD1. The CDR3 sequence is 13 residues long. V trimming: 8 bases; J trimming: 2 bases; junction bases outside the gene matches: 5. Germline V gene sequence: CDR1 ENHRY, CDR2 SYGVKD.

This sequence joins TRBV6-5 and TRBJ1-4; no firm D call. Trimming removed 4 bases at V and 8 bases at J, with 20 bases between. Germline CDR1 reads MNHEY; CDR2 reads SVGAGI. CDR3 length: 16 residues. The CDR3 region has the DNA TGTGCCAGCAGTTCCCCCGCCCGGTCCGGGATGGAAAAACTGTTTTTT. It encodes CASSSPARSGMEKLFF.

This clonotype has a handful of counts. The rearrangement uses TRBV12-3 or TRBV12-4 and TRBJ1-4; D call uncertain. CDR3 length: 14 residues. V lost 1 base and J 4 bases, leaving 7 bases between the germline ends. For the CDR3, the DNA is TGTGCCAGCAGTTTAGGAGGTATTAATGAAAAACTGTTTTTT. Translation gives CASSLGGINEKLFF.

In its sample, this clonotype was seen many times. The rearrangement joins TRBV29-1 to TRBJ2-1, with 9 bases aligning to TRBD1. V dropped 7 bases and J dropped 3; count of bases not matched to a gene: 13. The length of the CDR3 is 16 residues. From germline, CDR1 is SQVTM and CDR2 ANQGSEA. CDR3 nucleotides: TGCAGCGCCCAGGCCGGGACAGGGACTAACTACAATGAGCAGTTCTTC. This codes for CSAQAGTGTNYNEQFF.

The chain has TRBV3-1 and TRBJ1-6, with D unresolved. The CDR3 has 14 amino acids. Germline V gene sequence: CDR1 LGHDT, CDR2 YNNKEL (reference sequence). V was trimmed by 4 bases and J by 12 bases, leaving 16 bases between them. Here the CDR3 reads CASSLDRGTGPLHF. Written as DNA, the CDR3 is TGTGCCAGCAGCCTCGACCGGGGAACTGGACCCCTCCACTTT. Using reference TRBV3-1 and TRBJ1-6 for the parts outside the CDR3, the full variable domain is DTAVSQTPKYLVTQMGNDKSIKCEQNLGHDTMYWYKQDSKKFLKIMFSYNNKELIINETVPNRFSPKSPDKAHLNLHINSLELGDSAVYFCASSLDRGTGPLHFGNGTRLTVT.